The source of this T cell receptor (beta chain) is a study of blood T cell repertoires in COVID-19. Study-level information: Sites in the United States, Italy and Spain provided acute and convalescent COVID-19 samples. From T cells, B-cell-depleted T cells, or PBMCs came the material, which was cDNA or gDNA.

V was cut by 3 bases and J by 6 bases, with 14 bases left in between. Per germline, CDR1 DFQATT and CDR2 SNEGSKA (reference sequence). This CDR3 has 13 amino acids. Per the authors' pipeline: Counts of nucleated cells, estimated from reference gene primer amplification, were obtained. Using immunoSEQ multiplex PCR, the repertoire was profiled, and TCRdb retains in-frame clones only, with some absent. The V and J calls and clone size were taken over from that table, and D and trimming were inferred from the DNA. The sample records 53,000 or so clones, approximately 80% being singletons. The TCR sequence derives from an older man with active or convalescent COVID-19. The sequenced sample consisted of peripheral blood. V is TRBV20-1 and J is TRBJ1-2; D gene uncertain. The CDR3 coding sequence is TGCAGTGCTAGTAGCCTGACTATTAATGGCTACACCTTC. Its translation is CSASSLTINGYTF.